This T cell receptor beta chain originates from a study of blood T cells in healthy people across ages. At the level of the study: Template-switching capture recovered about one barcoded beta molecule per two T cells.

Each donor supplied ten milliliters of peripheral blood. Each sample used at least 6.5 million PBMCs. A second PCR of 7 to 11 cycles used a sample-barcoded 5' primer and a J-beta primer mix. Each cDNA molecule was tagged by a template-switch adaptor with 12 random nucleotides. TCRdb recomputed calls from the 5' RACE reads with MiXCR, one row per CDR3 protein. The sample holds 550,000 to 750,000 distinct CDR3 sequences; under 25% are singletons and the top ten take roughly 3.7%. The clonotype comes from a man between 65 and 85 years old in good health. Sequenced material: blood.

Here the CDR3 reads CASSLVGVTGEQFF. The DNA for the CDR3 is TGTGCCAGCAGCTTGGTCGGAGTAACAGGGGAGCAGTTCTTC. J is TRBJ2-1 and V is TRBV5-6; D possibly corresponds to TRBD1 (6 bases). Germline CDR1 reads SGHDT; CDR2 reads YYEEEE. The V gene lost 0 bases and the J gene lost 10 bases, with 14 bases spanning the gap. The CDR3 totals 14 residues.